This T cell receptor (beta chain) derives from a study of T cell changes during pregnancy in multiple sclerosis. Sequencing was performed with immunoSEQ multiplex PCR; in TCRdb, only in-frame clones are kept and a portion is missing. The sample yields about 30,000 clones, 90% seen once. The CDR3 is 16 amino acids. From germline, CDR1 is SGHVS and CDR2 FQNEAQ. With 5 bases removed from V and 1 base from J, the gap between germline ends came to 17 bases. This TCR was sampled from a female donor with multiple sclerosis, enrolled in a pregnancy study. Sequenced here: CD8+ T cells from peripheral blood mononuclear cells, sampled in the second trimester of pregnancy. The rearrangement joins TRBV7-8 to TRBJ2-5; a possible D gene is TRBD2 (5 bases). The CDR3 here is CASSLPRTVPQETQYF. The CDR3 nucleotides read TGTGCCAGCAGCCTCCCCAGGACTGTGCCCCAAGAGACCCAGTACTTC. The whole variable domain, filled in from reference TRBV7-8 and TRBJ2-5, reads GAGVSQSPRYKVAKRGQDVALRCDPISGHVSLFWYQQALGQGPEFLTYFQNEAQLDKSGLPSDRFFAERPEGSVSTLKIQRTQQEDSAVYLCASSLPRTVPQETQYFGPGTRLLVL.